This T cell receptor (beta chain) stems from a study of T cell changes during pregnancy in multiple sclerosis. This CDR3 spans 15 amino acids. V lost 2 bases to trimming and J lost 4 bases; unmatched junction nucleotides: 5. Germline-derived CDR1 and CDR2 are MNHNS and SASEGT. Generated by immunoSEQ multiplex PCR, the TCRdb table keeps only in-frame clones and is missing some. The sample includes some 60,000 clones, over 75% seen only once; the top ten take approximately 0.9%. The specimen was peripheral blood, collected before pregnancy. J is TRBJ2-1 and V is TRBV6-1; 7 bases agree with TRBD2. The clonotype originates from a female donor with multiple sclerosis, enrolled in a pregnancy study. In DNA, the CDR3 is TGTGCCAGCAGTGAAAGGCTAGCGGCATACAATGAGCAGTTCTTC. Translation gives CASSERLAAYNEQFF.